These T cell receptor beta chains were read from a single sample in a study of T-cell reconstitution after alpha-beta-depleted transplantation in children. TCRdb passed the PCR reads through MiXCR, listing each CDR3 protein once. The sample has 440,000 or so distinct CDR3 sequences; roughly two fifths are singletons. Sequencing was performed on PBMCs, taken before TCRalphabeta/CD19-depleted stem cell transplant. The source of these receptors is a girl aged 2-10 years with aplastic anemia, due to receive a stem cell transplant. Each CDR3 is given with its conserved first and last residue. Each record gives: V gene, CDR3 length, J gene, CDR3 protein.

v_call: TRBV25-1
cdr3_length: 17
j_call: TRBJ2-1
cdr3_aa: CASSDQGGLALYNEQFF

v_call: TRBV5-1
cdr3_length: 16
j_call: TRBJ2-5
cdr3_aa: CASSLAGAGVAETQYF

v_call: TRBV12-3/TRBV12-4
cdr3_length: 15
j_call: TRBJ1-1
cdr3_aa: CASSYRGGGNTEAFF

v_call: TRBV2
cdr3_length: 15
j_call: TRBJ2-2
cdr3_aa: CASSDGTSDTGELFF

v_call: TRBV15
cdr3_length: 15
j_call: TRBJ2-7
cdr3_aa: CATSRDDSGSYEQYF

v_call: TRBV7-9
cdr3_length: 15
j_call: TRBJ1-5
cdr3_aa: CASSSGGLGNQPQHF

v_call: TRBV12-3/TRBV12-4
cdr3_length: 16
j_call: TRBJ2-3
cdr3_aa: CASSLVQGSSTDTQYF

v_call: TRBV28
cdr3_length: 16
j_call: TRBJ2-1
cdr3_aa: CASISRLAGSYNEQFF

v_call: TRBV19
cdr3_length: 14
j_call: TRBJ1-2
cdr3_aa: CASSATGRNYGYTF

v_call: TRBV5-1
cdr3_length: 15
j_call: TRBJ2-7
cdr3_aa: CASSVGSRSSYEQYF

v_call: TRBV5-1
cdr3_length: 14
j_call: TRBJ2-3
cdr3_aa: CASSVGGNTDTQYF

v_call: TRBV20-1
cdr3_length: 15
j_call: TRBJ2-1
cdr3_aa: CSATGHLASYNEQFF

v_call: TRBV6-5
cdr3_length: 13
j_call: TRBJ1-1
cdr3_aa: CASSYLGVPEAFF

v_call: TRBV5-1
cdr3_length: 14
j_call: TRBJ2-3
cdr3_aa: CASTPSGSSDTQYF

v_call: TRBV18
cdr3_length: 15
j_call: TRBJ2-7
cdr3_aa: CASSSRDRTHYEQYF

v_call: TRBV20-1
cdr3_length: 14
j_call: TRBJ2-3
cdr3_aa: CSASASGGPDTQYF

v_call: TRBV28
cdr3_length: 12
j_call: TRBJ2-1
cdr3_aa: CASRLSWNEQFF

v_call: TRBV6-5
cdr3_length: 14
j_call: TRBJ2-1
cdr3_aa: CASSYSDGDNEQFF

v_call: TRBV29-1
cdr3_length: 14
j_call: TRBJ2-5
cdr3_aa: CSVEVKGIGETQYF

v_call: TRBV6-5
cdr3_length: 14
j_call: TRBJ2-7
cdr3_aa: CASSYWRTGHEQYF

v_call: TRBV7-6
cdr3_length: 15
j_call: TRBJ2-7
cdr3_aa: CASSPPGGRSYEQYF

v_call: TRBV5-1
cdr3_length: 14
j_call: TRBJ2-7
cdr3_aa: CASSLTRVIYEQYF

v_call: TRBV5-1
cdr3_length: 15
j_call: TRBJ2-5
cdr3_aa: CASNLGGAGQETQYF

v_call: TRBV21-1
cdr3_length: 15
j_call: TRBJ2-2
cdr3_aa: CASSIRTECTGELFF

v_call: TRBV5-4
cdr3_length: 14
j_call: TRBJ1-1
cdr3_aa: CASSGTGGDTEAFF

v_call: TRBV20-1
cdr3_length: 17
j_call: TRBJ2-1
cdr3_aa: CSARVPGLAGGPHEQFF

v_call: TRBV29-1
cdr3_length: 14
j_call: TRBJ2-1
cdr3_aa: CSVNDRGPYNEQFF